This is a list of T cell receptor beta chains from one sample in a study of blood T cell repertoires in COVID-19. The table came from immunoSEQ multiplex PCR; TCRdb's copy has only in-frame clones and leaves some out. The table records about 250,000 clones, around 82% of them present only once. Sequencing was done on a sample of peripheral blood. These TCRs come from a woman older than 75 with active or convalescent COVID-19. The CDR3 runs from the conserved cysteine through the conserved F or W. A D gene is named only where the DNA matches it firmly. Clone size is shown for a subset of rows, as once, few, many or a class of expanded clone.

.	TRBV5-4	TRBJ1-2	.	CASSPWQEGFYGYTF	TGTGCCAGCAGCCCATGGCAGGAGGGGTTCTATGGCTACACCTTC
.	TRBV5-1	TRBJ2-7	.	CASSPGTPSYEQYF	TGCGCCAGCAGCCCCGGGACACCGTCCTACGAGCAGTACTTC
TRBD1	TRBV2	TRBJ1-6	.	CASSETGDSYNSPLHF	TGTGCCAGCAGTGAAACAGGGGACTCCTATAATTCACCCCTCCACTTT
.	TRBV19	TRBJ2-1	few	CASTEYNEQFF	TGTGCCAGTACGGAGTACAATGAGCAGTTCTTC
TRBD1	TRBV7-2	TRBJ1-5	many	CASSAVGTGNQPQHF	TGTGCCAGCAGCGCGGTAGGGACAGGCAATCAGCCCCAGCATTTT
TRBD1	TRBV3-1/TRBV3-2	TRBJ1-2	.	CASSLTDRSNYGYTF	TGTGCCAGCAGCCTCACGGACAGGTCTAACTATGGCTACACCTTC
TRBD1	TRBV7-8	TRBJ1-2	.	CASSRLGQGARGYTF	TGTGCCAGCAGCAGACTGGGACAGGGGGCGCGGGGCTACACCTTC
TRBD1	TRBV6-6	TRBJ1-1	.	CASRGGPLNTEAFF	TGTGCCAGCAGAGGGGGCCCCTTGAACACTGAAGCTTTCTTT
TRBD2	TRBV24-1	TRBJ2-3	once	CATSDPTGSGGSTDTQYF	TGTGCCACCAGTGATCCCACCGGAAGCGGGGGGAGCACAGATACGCAGTATTTT
.	TRBV10-1	TRBJ1-3	.	CASSESPGNTIYF	TGCGCCAGCAGTGAAAGCCCTGGAAACACCATATATTTT
.	TRBV5-1	TRBJ1-2	.	CASSPGDRGAGGYTF	TGCGCCAGCAGCCCTGGGGATCGGGGGGCCGGTGGCTACACCTTC
TRBD1	TRBV30	TRBJ1-3	.	CAWRGGTASGNTIYF	TGTGCCTGGAGAGGAGGGACAGCCTCTGGAAACACCATATATTTT
.	TRBV5-1	TRBJ2-3	.	CASSPGTTGADTQYF	TGCGCCAGCAGCCCCGGGACAACCGGTGCGGATACGCAGTATTTT
.	TRBV13	TRBJ1-1	.	CASSNYTEAFF	TGTGCCAGCAGCAACTACACTGAAGCTTTCTTT
TRBD1	TRBV7-8	TRBJ1-2	few	CASSLAQGATSGYGYTF	TGTGCCAGCAGCTTAGCCCAGGGGGCTACGTCTGGCTATGGCTACACCTTC
.	TRBV5-4	TRBJ1-3	once	CASSLPTDGNTIYF	TGTGCCAGCAGCTTGCCGACAGATGGAAACACCATATATTTT
TRBD1	TRBV7-9	TRBJ2-1	.	CASSLGDRAGEQFF	TGTGCCAGCAGCTTAGGGGACAGGGCGGGGGAGCAGTTCTTC
TRBD1	TRBV10-3	TRBJ1-1	.	CAISSQGGLNTEAFF	TGTGCCATCAGTAGTCAGGGGGGATTGAACACTGAAGCTTTCTTT
TRBD1	TRBV28	TRBJ1-4	.	CASSLSRGREKLFF	TGTGCCAGCAGTTTAAGCAGGGGGCGAGAAAAACTGTTTTTT
.	TRBV28	TRBJ1-2	.	CASSLQYHGQIYGYTF	TGTGCCAGCAGTTTACAATATCATGGACAGATTTATGGCTACACCTTC
.	TRBV18	TRBJ2-7	.	CASSPPKGGHYEQYF	TGTGCCAGCTCACCACCGAAAGGGGGACACTACGAGCAGTACTTC
TRBD1	TRBV3-1/TRBV3-2	TRBJ1-2	few	CASSAGTGFYGYTF	TGTGCCAGCAGCGCCGGGACAGGGTTCTATGGCTACACCTTC
TRBD1	TRBV6-2/TRBV6-3	TRBJ1-2	.	CASSYPGGGYGYTF	TGTGCCAGCAGTTACCCAGGGGGCGGCTATGGCTACACCTTC
.	TRBV5-1	TRBJ2-3	once	CASSLWGESTDTQYF	TGCGCCAGCAGCTTGTGGGGGGAGAGCACAGATACGCAGTATTTT
.	TRBV5-1	TRBJ2-5	few	CASRGAGDKQETQYF	TGCGCCAGCAGGGGGGCGGGGGACAAACAAGAGACCCAGTACTTC
.	TRBV5-1	TRBJ2-5	.	CASRGALGETQYF	TGCGCCAGCAGGGGGGCTCTAGGAGAGACCCAGTACTTC
.	TRBV5-1	TRBJ2-3	.	CASSPNTDTQYF	TGCGCCAGCAGCCCAAACACAGATACGCAGTATTTT